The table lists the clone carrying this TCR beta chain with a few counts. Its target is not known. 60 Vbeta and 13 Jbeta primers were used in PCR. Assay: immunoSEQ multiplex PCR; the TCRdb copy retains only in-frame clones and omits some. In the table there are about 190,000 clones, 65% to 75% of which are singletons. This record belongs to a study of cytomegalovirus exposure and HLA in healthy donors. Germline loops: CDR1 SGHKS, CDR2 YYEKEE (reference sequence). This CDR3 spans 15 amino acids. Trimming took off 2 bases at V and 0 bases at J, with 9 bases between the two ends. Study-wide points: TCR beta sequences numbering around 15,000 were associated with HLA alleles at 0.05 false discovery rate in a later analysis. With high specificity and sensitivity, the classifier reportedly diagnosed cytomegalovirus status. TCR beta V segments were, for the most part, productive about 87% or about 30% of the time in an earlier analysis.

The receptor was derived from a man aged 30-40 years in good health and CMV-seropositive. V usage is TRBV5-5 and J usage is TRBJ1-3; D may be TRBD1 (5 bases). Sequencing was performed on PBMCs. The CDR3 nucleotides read TGTGCCAGCAGCTTTCTGGGGGGCTCTGGAAACACCATATATTTT. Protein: CASSFLGGSGNTIYF.